This TCR beta chain was captured by sequencing in a study of blood T cell repertoires in COVID-19. Overall study context: The analysed material was cDNA or gDNA that came from T cells, B-cell-depleted T cells, or PBMCs.

The junction had 9 bases not matched to a gene; V was cut back by 8 bases and J by 1 base. There are 16 residues in the CDR3. CDR1 and CDR2 (germline): SGHRS, YFSETQ. The table came from immunoSEQ multiplex PCR; TCRdb's copy has only in-frame clones and leaves some out. There are 200,000 or so clones in the sample; 80% to 90% occur only once, and approximately 3.8% lies in the top ten. The source of this sequence is a young woman in a cohort exposed to, infected with or recovered from COVID-19 (not recorded which). The sequencing sample was made of PBMCs or T cells enriched from blood (not recorded which). The V and J genes are TRBV5-1 and TRBJ2-2, with 9 bases matching TRBD2. The CDR3 sequence is CASRTRGGENTGELFF. CDR3 nucleotides: TGCGCCAGTAGGACTCGCGGGGGGGAGAACACCGGGGAGCTGTTTTTT.